This T cell receptor (beta chain) is drawn from a study of cytomegalovirus exposure and HLA in healthy donors. General study findings and limits: Analyzed later, most CMV-associated TCR beta chains appeared HLA-restricted. An apparent linkage of common viral pathogens to several of the most significant clusters emerged in a later analysis.

Remarks on this clone: Its antigen is undetermined.

Healthy individuals who donated bone marrow served as the donors. 13 Jbeta primers and 60 Vbeta primers were used for the PCR. This table comes from immunoSEQ multiplex PCR, and its TCRdb copy is limited to in-frame clones, with some not included. The data show more than 150,000 clones, 81% seen once. This sequence originates from a woman younger than 35 in good health and CMV-seropositive. The sequenced sample consisted of PBMCs.

CDR3 nucleotide sequence: TGTGCCAGTAGTGGACAGGGCGGAAACTATGGCTACACCTTC. Translating it yields CASSGQGGNYGYTF. The chain has TRBV19 and TRBJ1-2; TRBD1 aligns across 8 bases. This CDR3 region has 14 residues. Germline V gene data show CDR1 as LNHDA and CDR2 as SQIVND (reference sequence). Unmatched junction bases numbered 4, after V lost 5 bases and J lost 2 bases.